These 32 T cell receptor beta chains originate from one sample sequenced in a study of early T cells in non-severe SARS-CoV-2 infection (dated by TCRdb to the early 2020s). The library was produced with 5' RACE. This sample was sequenced with a NextSeq 500. TCRdb handled the public reads itself, with Q25 trimming in fastp and clone calling in MiXCR, and kept productive beta chains. For every CDR3 protein sequence, its rows merge into one entry that carries the most common genes and DNA. The table for this sample lists about 98,000 distinct CDR3 sequences; more than 9.5% of them were counted only once. The ten most abundant clones make up around 5% of the sample. The specimen sequenced was whole blood. The source is an adult who was a healthcare worker with PCR-confirmed SARS-CoV-2 infection or an uninfected control (not recorded which).

In the case of this clonotype: This clone may be a read error of a much larger clone one base away. The chain recombines TRBV2 with TRBJ2-7, with 7 bases fitting TRBD1. The CDR3 contains 15 residues. Trimming removed 4 bases from V and 0 bases from J; junction bases left unmatched: 6. The germline V gene encodes CDR1 SNHLY and CDR2 FYNNEI. The CDR3 DNA reads TGTGCCAGCAGTGGGCTGACAGGGACCTCCTACGAGCAGTACTTC. As protein: CASSGLTGTSYEQYF.

This clonotype was counted a few times. This sequence joins TRBV29-1 and TRBJ1-3; TRBD1 matches at 10 bases. Germline V gene sequence: CDR1 SQVTM, CDR2 ANQGSEA. Trimming cost V 5 bases and J 5 bases; bases outside gene matches: 3. CDR3 length: 13 residues. The CDR3 region has the DNA TGCAGCGTTAGGGACAGGGGCAGAAACACCATATATTTT. This codes for CSVRDRGRNTIYF.

This clonotype showed up many times. The chain employs TRBV11-1 and TRBJ2-7; no reliable D call. The CDR3 spans 14 residues. Germline CDR1 reads SGHAT; CDR2 reads FQDESV (reference sequence). The V end was cut by 6 bases, the J end by 3 bases, with 15 bases between. CDR3 residues: CASSLSILFYEQYF. In DNA, the CDR3 is TGTGCCAGCAGTCTTAGCATCCTGTTCTACGAGCAGTACTTC.

This clonotype was picked up a small number of times. The V gene is TRBV12-3 or TRBV12-4, the J gene TRBJ1-1; D is possibly TRBD1 (5 bases). V lost 7 bases to trimming and J lost 4 bases, with 16 bases between them. The CDR3 extends over 14 amino acids. Here the CDR3 DNA reads TGTGCCAGCACTTTTAGGGAGGGGCGCACTGAAGCTTTCTTT. It specifies CASTFREGRTEAFF.

This clonotype was counted ten times or more. V gene TRBV14 combines with J gene TRBJ1-2, with D possibly matching TRBD1 (6 bases). CDR1 and CDR2 (germline): SGHDN, FVKESK. This CDR3 is 15 amino acids long. Trimming pared 4 bases from V and 4 bases from J, leaving 16 bases between. The CDR3 bases are TGTGCCAGCAGCCCGAACAGGGTCTTTAGCTATGGCTACACCTTC. It is translated as CASSPNRVFSYGYTF.

The chain recombines TRBV7-3 with TRBJ1-1; D remains unclear. V lost 4 bases and J 1 base, leaving 7 bases between the germline ends. Germline V gives CDR1 SGHTA, CDR2 FQGTGA. The CDR3 is 13 residues long. Here the CDR3 reads CASSYRQNTEAFF. CDR3 in DNA: TGTGCCAGCAGCTATAGACAGAACACTGAAGCTTTCTTT.

This clonotype appeared a few times. V gene TRBV28 combines with J gene TRBJ1-5; D unclear. Germline CDR1 is MDHEN and CDR2 is SYDVKM. Between the trimmed V and J ends, which lost 7 bases and 3 bases, there was a span of 10 bases. The CDR3 runs 13 residues. The CDR3 loop reads CASTPPPNQPQHF. In DNA, the CDR3 is TGTGCCAGCACTCCTCCCCCCAATCAGCCCCAGCATTTT.

DNA for the CDR3: TGTGCCAGCAGCTTGAACGCGGGGGATCCCACAGATACGCAGTATTTT. Translation gives CASSLNAGDPTDTQYF. The J gene is TRBJ2-3, the V gene TRBV7-8; 7 positions match TRBD2. Germline values: CDR1 SGHVS, CDR2 FQNEAQ. The CDR3 is 16 residues long. Germline trimming cut 3 bases from V and 2 bases from J; bases unmatched to any gene: 8.

This clonotype appeared a few times. V gene TRBV3-1 combines with J gene TRBJ1-1; tentatively, D is TRBD1 (6 bases). Trimming removed 3 bases at V and 10 bases at J, with 12 bases between. CDR1 LGHDT and CDR2 YNNKEL come from the germline V gene (reference sequence). This CDR3 has 12 residues. The CDR3 coding sequence is TGTGCCAGCAGCCAGTTAGAGGGGGGAGCTTTCTTT. Translating gives CASSQLEGGAFF.

CDR3 sequence reads: CASTSRGFGYTF. The DNA for the CDR3 is TGTGCCAGCACGAGCCGGGGGTTTGGCTACACCTTC. The chain employs TRBV2 and TRBJ1-2, with a weak D call TRBD1 (5 bases). The V end lost 7 bases, the J end lost 7 bases, and 13 bases lay between the germline ends. Germline CDR1 and CDR2: SNHLY and FYNNEI. The CDR3 has 12 residues.

The genes are TRBV12-3 or TRBV12-4 and TRBJ2-5, with a possible D match to TRBD1 (7 bases). The CDR3 sequence is 14 residues long. V lost 6 bases and J lost 5, with 16 bases in between. The CDR3 is CASSLPGGRETQYF. In nucleotides, the CDR3 is TGTGCCAGCAGCCTCCCAGGGGGGCGTGAGACCCAGTACTTC.

This chain links TRBV2 with TRBJ2-5, with TRBD2 as a possible D gene (5 bases). Germline lookup yields CDR1 SNHLY and CDR2 FYNNEI. The CDR3 runs 16 residues. V was cut by 2 bases and J by 4 bases, with 17 bases left in between. The CDR3 is CASSEMEAVRVETQYF. In DNA form, the CDR3 reads TGTGCCAGCAGTGAAATGGAAGCGGTGAGGGTAGAGACCCAGTACTTC.

V gene TRBV20-1 combines with J gene TRBJ2-1, with TRBD2 as a possible D gene (7 bases). Germline CDR1 reads DFQATT; CDR2 reads SNEGSKA (reference sequence). The V end was cut by 0 bases, the J end by 8 bases, with 17 bases between. This CDR3 contains 15 residues. In DNA form, the CDR3 reads TGCAGTGCTAGAGACCCCGGGGGGCCGATGGATGAGCAGTTCTTC. Encoded protein: CSARDPGGPMDEQFF.

This clonotype was detected only a few times. The gene calls are TRBV6-5 and TRBJ2-1; 13 nucleotides line up with TRBD2. There are 19 residues in the CDR3. V shed 5 bases and J 10 bases; nucleotides not matched to a gene: 20. CDR1 and CDR2 from the germline V gene are MNHEY and SVGAGI. The CDR3 DNA follows: TGTGCCAGCAGTCCACGCCCGGCAGCCCTAGGGACTAGCGGGAACGAGCAGTTCTTC. Its protein is CASSPRPAALGTSGNEQFF.

This chain connects TRBV27 to TRBJ2-2; 8 bases agree with TRBD2. Germline V lookup: CDR1 MNHEY, CDR2 SMNVEV (reference sequence). With 4 bases clipped from V and 7 bases from J, the junction kept 5 bases outside the gene matches. The CDR3 runs 14 residues. CDR3 sequence (DNA): TGTGCCAGCAGTTCATGGACTAGCAACGGGGAGCTGTTTTTT. Translated, it gives CASSSWTSNGELFF.

This clonotype showed up many times. The chain couples TRBV6-2 or TRBV6-3 to TRBJ2-5, with 7 bases fitting TRBD2. Germline lookup yields CDR1 MNHEY and CDR2 SVGEGT. V lost 2 bases, J lost 5 bases, and 8 bases stayed unmatched. The length of the CDR3 is 15 residues. This CDR3 is CASSYNQRGSETQYF. CDR3 in DNA: TGTGCCAGCAGTTACAACCAGCGGGGAAGCGAGACCCAGTACTTC.

This clonotype came up a few times. The rearrangement links TRBV12-3 or TRBV12-4 to TRBJ1-6; D call uncertain. Trimming cost V 4 bases and J 0 bases, with 7 bases left between them. This CDR3 has 15 amino acids. Here the CDR3 DNA reads TGTGCCAGCAGTTGGGCGGTCTCCTATAATTCACCCCTCCACTTT. Its protein is CASSWAVSYNSPLHF.

This clonotype was counted ten times or more. The J gene is TRBJ2-3, the V gene TRBV25-1; TRBD2 aligns across 12 bases. J gave up 6 bases and V 3 bases, and 13 bases lay outside the gene matches. The germline V gene has CDR1 MGHDK and CDR2 SYGVNS. The CDR3 length is 18 residues. The CDR3 region is CASSDLASGGALRDTQYF. CDR3 bases: TGTGCCAGCAGTGATCTGGCTAGCGGGGGGGCCTTGAGGGATACGCAGTATTTT. The full variable domain, rest sourced from reference TRBV25-1 and TRBJ2-3, is EADIYQTPRYLVIGTGKKITLECSQTMGHDKMYWYQQDPGMELHLIHYSYGVNSTEKGDLSSESTVSRIRTEHFPLTLESARPSHTSQYLCASSDLASGGALRDTQYFGPGTRLTVL.

In its sample, this clonotype was seen many times. The gene calls are TRBV7-9 and TRBJ1-1; 7 bases map to TRBD1. Germline V lookup: CDR1 SEHNR, CDR2 FQNEAQ (reference sequence). V dropped 5 bases and J dropped 6; count of bases not matched to a gene: 6. This CDR3 is built from 13 residues. CDR3 in amino acids: CASSPGTAPEAFF. CDR3 in DNA: TGTGCCAGCAGCCCAGGGACAGCACCTGAAGCTTTCTTT.

The chain joins TRBV2 to TRBJ1-1; D is uncertain. This CDR3 has 13 amino acids. With 6 bases removed from V and 1 base from J, the gap between germline ends came to 9 bases. Germline V lookup: CDR1 SNHLY, CDR2 FYNNEI. The CDR3 nucleotides are TGTGCCAGCAGCATAAATGGGAACACTGAAGCTTTCTTT. Protein: CASSINGNTEAFF.

This clonotype came up many times. The rearrangement uses TRBV12-3 or TRBV12-4 and TRBJ1-6, with a possible D match to TRBD1 (6 bases). The CDR3 has 18 amino acids. Between the trimmed V and J ends, which lost 0 bases and 7 bases, there was a span of 19 bases. CDR3 nucleotides: TGTGCCAGCAGTTTAGCGGTTGGGGGGCGCGATTACAATTCACCCCTCCACTTT. Its translation: CASSLAVGGRDYNSPLHF.

This sequence joins TRBV18 and TRBJ1-1, with TRBD1 identical over 7 bases. The germline CDR1 and CDR2 sequences are KGHSH and LQKENI. J lost 6 bases, V lost 4 bases, and 2 bases had no gene match. There are 12 residues in the CDR3. The CDR3: CASSQTGAEAFF. CDR3 DNA sequence: TGTGCCAGCTCACAAACAGGGGCTGAAGCTTTCTTT.

The V call is TRBV4-1, the J call TRBJ1-5; D remains ambiguous. This CDR3 region has 18 residues. CDR1 MGHRA and CDR2 YSYEKL come from the germline V gene. Trimming stripped 0 bases from V and 4 bases from J, with 19 bases between. CDR3 sequence: CASSQEIGVRRYNQPQHF. Written as DNA, the CDR3 is TGCGCCAGCAGCCAAGAAATTGGGGTTAGGAGGTATAATCAGCCCCAGCATTTT.

This clonotype was counted between two and nine times. The CDR3 DNA sequence: TGTGCCAGCAGTTTGATGGACAGCTACTCTGGAAACACCATATATTTT. Protein: CASSLMDSYSGNTIYF. V and J are TRBV28 and TRBJ1-3; the D gene is possibly TRBD1 (6 bases). Between the trimmed V and J ends, which lost 3 bases and 0 bases, there was a span of 12 bases. The CDR3 loop spans 16 amino acids. In germline, CDR1 is MDHEN, CDR2 SYDVKM.

This clonotype was detected only a few times. This chain joins TRBV28 and TRBJ1-4, with D perhaps TRBD1 (6 bases). Germline CDR1 MDHEN, CDR2 SYDVKM. The CDR3 spans 13 residues. V shed 5 bases and J shed 8 bases, with 12 bases lying between them. The CDR3 nucleotides read TGTGCCAGCAGTGCTACAGGGAGCGAAAAACTGTTTTTT. As protein: CASSATGSEKLFF.

This clonotype has ten or more counts. The V gene is TRBV4-2, the J gene TRBJ2-7; D is undetermined. The CDR3 covers 14 residues. V lost 1 base and J 2 bases, leaving 9 bases between the germline ends. Germline loops: CDR1 LGHNA, CDR2 YNFKEQ. Here the CDR3 reads CASSQGVDPYEQYF. For the CDR3, the DNA is TGTGCCAGCAGCCAAGGAGTCGACCCCTACGAGCAGTACTTC.

Ten or more counts support this clonotype. The genes are TRBV29-1 and TRBJ1-2; maybe TRBD1 (6 bases). Trimming shortened V by 8 bases and J by 4 bases, and 14 bases separated the two germline ends. Germline V gene lookup returns CDR1 SQVTM and CDR2 ANQGSEA. This CDR3 is 12 amino acids long. The CDR3: CSSRGSSYGYTF. The CDR3 DNA is TGCAGCTCCAGGGGTTCCAGCTATGGCTACACCTTC.

This clonotype was counted a few times. The chain is built from TRBV25-1 and TRBJ2-3; D is perhaps TRBD2 (6 bases). The germline V and J ends were trimmed by 2 bases and 5 bases, with 11 bases remaining between them. The CDR3 consists of 14 residues. CDR1 and CDR2 (germline): MGHDK, SYGVNS. The CDR3 here is CASSERDSRDTQYF. CDR3 DNA: TGTGCCAGCAGTGAAAGGGACTCAAGAGATACGCAGTATTTT.

This clonotype was seen many times. In DNA, the CDR3 is TGTGCCAGCAGCTTAGTCGAGACCCAGTACTTC. Translation gives CASSLVETQYF. The rearrangement joins TRBV7-9 to TRBJ2-5, with D hard to call. V was trimmed by 1 base and J by 5 bases, leaving 2 bases between them. Germline loops: CDR1 SEHNR, CDR2 FQNEAQ (reference sequence). CDR3 length: 11 residues.

In its sample, this clonotype was seen a few times. The V call is TRBV6-4, the J call TRBJ1-1, with D possibly being TRBD1 (5 bases). The length of the CDR3 is 15 residues. Per the germline V gene, CDR1 is MRHNA and CDR2 is SNTAGT. V was trimmed by 3 bases and J by 5 bases, leaving 16 bases between them. The CDR3 region is CASSDQRGAKTEAFF. CDR3 nucleotides: TGTGCCAGCAGTGATCAAAGGGGCGCAAAGACTGAAGCTTTCTTT.

This clonotype was detected ten times or more. This chain connects TRBV5-1 to TRBJ2-1; 8 bases match TRBD1. The CDR3 is 15 amino acids. V lost 5 bases to trimming and J lost 3 bases; unmatched junction nucleotides: 7. CDR1 is SGHRS and CDR2 is YFSETQ in the germline V gene. CDR3 amino acids: CASSSGGRFYNEQFF. DNA for the CDR3: TGCGCCAGCAGTTCAGGGGGCCGATTCTACAATGAGCAGTTCTTC.

The V and J genes are TRBV20-1 and TRBJ2-2, with D unclear. Deletions cut 7 bases from V and 8 bases from J, with 11 bases between. This CDR3 has 11 residues. Germline V CDR1 and CDR2: DFQATT, SNEGSKA (reference sequence). The CDR3 here is CSVPIVGELFF. The CDR3 nucleotides read TGCAGTGTCCCAATCGTGGGGGAGCTGTTTTTT.